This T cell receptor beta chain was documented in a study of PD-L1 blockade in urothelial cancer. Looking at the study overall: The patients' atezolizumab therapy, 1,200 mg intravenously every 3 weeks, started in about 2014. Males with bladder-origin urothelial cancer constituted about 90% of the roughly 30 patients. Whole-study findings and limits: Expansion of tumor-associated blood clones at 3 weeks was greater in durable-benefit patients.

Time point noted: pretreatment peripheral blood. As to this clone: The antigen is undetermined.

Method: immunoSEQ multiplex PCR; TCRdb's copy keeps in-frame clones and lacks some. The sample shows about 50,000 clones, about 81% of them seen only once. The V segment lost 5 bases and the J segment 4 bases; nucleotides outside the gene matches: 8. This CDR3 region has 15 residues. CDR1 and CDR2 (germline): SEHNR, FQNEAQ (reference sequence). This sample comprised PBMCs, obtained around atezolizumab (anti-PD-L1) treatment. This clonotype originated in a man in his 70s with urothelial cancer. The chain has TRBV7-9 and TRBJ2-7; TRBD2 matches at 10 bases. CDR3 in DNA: TGTGCCAGCAGCCCCCCCGGGACTAGCGCGTACGAGCAGTACTTC. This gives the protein CASSPPGTSAYEQYF.